This TCR beta chain was retrieved from a study of blood T cell repertoires in COVID-19. Across the study: The United States, Italy and Spain were the sources of the acute and convalescent COVID-19 samples.

Original analysis: Researchers report that nucleated cell counts were estimated from reference gene primer amplification. Using immunoSEQ multiplex PCR, the repertoire was profiled, and TCRdb retains in-frame clones only, with some absent. V, J and clone size were drawn from that table, and D and trimming were deduced from the DNA. The sample carries tens of thousands of clones, 70% to 90% recorded once. Only one count was recorded for this clone. The receptor was isolated from a human donor in a cohort sampled during active COVID-19. Sequencing input: peripheral blood.

The CDR3 sequence: CASSVGLADLGTQYF. The CDR3, as DNA: TGTGCCAGCAGCGTCGGACTAGCGGATCTGGGGACCCAGTACTTC. The chain joins TRBV11-2 to TRBJ2-5; the match to TRBD2 covers 10 bases. Per the germline V gene, CDR1 is SGHAT and CDR2 is FQNNGV. The V and J ends lost 5 bases and 7 bases, in that order; junction bases with no gene match: 10. This CDR3 has 15 amino acids.